These 15 T cell receptor beta chains came from one sample sequenced in a study of regulatory dendritic cells for organ transplantation. CFSE-labeled sorted T cells met regulatory or mature dendritic cells for approximately 5 days. Only in-frame clones appear in the TCRdb table, and some are missing; sequencing was by immunoSEQ multiplex PCR. The sample has tens of thousands of clones; over 75% are singletons. These receptors are not linked to any known antigen. The sample was naive CD4+ T cells from blood cultured with regulatory dendritic cells. Subset defined: CD45RA+ naive T cells. These receptors were obtained from a human donor in good health.

The chain joins TRBV4-1 to TRBJ2-1, with 7 bases lining up with TRBD2. The CDR3 is 16 amino acids. Germline trimming cut 3 bases from V and 8 bases from J; bases unmatched to any gene: 13. Germline-derived CDR1 and CDR2 are MGHRA and YSYEKL. CDR3 sequence reads: CASSQSGNLWKYEQFF. The CDR3 DNA reads TGCGCCAGCAGCCAGAGCGGGAATCTCTGGAAGTATGAGCAGTTCTTC.

V is TRBV18 and J is TRBJ1-1, with 7 bases lining up with TRBD1. The germline V gene encodes CDR1 KGHSH and CDR2 LQKENI. CDR3 length: 13 amino acids. Losses at the gene ends were 3 bases for V and 8 bases for J; bases not matched to a gene: 6. The CDR3, as DNA: TGTGCCAGCTCACCCCCCAACAGGGGAGAAGCTTTCTTT. Translation: CASSPPNRGEAFF.

V usage is TRBV29-1 and J usage is TRBJ1-2; 7 bases are shared with TRBD1. The germline V gene has CDR1 SQVTM and CDR2 ANQGSEA. The CDR3 extends over 13 amino acids. V shed 6 bases, J shed 4 bases, and the junction held 8 bases outside the gene matches. The CDR3 DNA is TGCAGCGTCACCGGGACAGCACGCTATGGCTACACCTTC. Protein sequence: CSVTGTARYGYTF.

This chain links TRBV2 with TRBJ2-3, with 10 bases aligning to TRBD2. V lost 10 bases to trimming and J lost 5 bases; unmatched junction nucleotides: 9. This CDR3 is built from 14 residues. The germline CDR1 and CDR2 sequences are SNHLY and FYNNEI. The CDR3 DNA follows: TGTGCCACAAAGGCACTAGCGGGATTAGATACGCAGTATTTT. It translates to CATKALAGLDTQYF.

This sequence joins TRBV28 and TRBJ2-1; D may be TRBD1 or TRBD2 (5 bases each). The CDR3 totals 13 residues. V lost 7 bases to trimming and J lost 2 bases, with 9 bases between them. CDR1 and CDR2 from the germline V gene are MDHEN and SYDVKM. CDR3 nucleotide sequence: TGTGCCAGCACGGGACGGACCTACAATGAGCAGTTCTTC. Translated: CASTGRTYNEQFF.

The chain combines TRBV5-1 with TRBJ2-3, with 15 bases that match TRBD2. Unmatched junction bases numbered 7, after V lost 3 bases and J lost 2 bases. The V gene's germline CDR1 is SGHRS and CDR2 YFSETQ. The CDR3 is 18 residues long. The CDR3 coding sequence is TGCGCCAGCAGCTGGGGCGGGACTAGCGGGAGGACCACAGATACGCAGTATTTT. It yields the protein CASSWGGTSGRTTDTQYF.

J is TRBJ2-3 and V is TRBV5-1; tentative D call: TRBD2 (6 bases). V was shortened by 4 bases and J by 0 bases, with 12 bases between the two germline ends. The CDR3 sequence is 15 residues long. The germline V gene has CDR1 SGHRS and CDR2 YFSETQ. Here the CDR3 reads CASSTPGTSTDTQYF. The CDR3 coding sequence is TGCGCCAGCAGCACCCCCGGGACTAGCACAGATACGCAGTATTTT. The full variable domain, rest sourced from reference TRBV5-1 and TRBJ2-3, is KAGVTQTPRYLIKTRGQQVTLSCSPISGHRSVSWYQQTPGQGLQFLFEYFSETQRNKGNFPGRFSGRQFSNSRSEMNVSTLELGDSALYLCASSTPGTSTDTQYFGPGTRLTVL.

The CDR3 DNA reads TGTGCCAGCAGTTACAGGGGGAGCACCGGGGAGCTGTTTTTT. It codes for CASSYRGSTGELFF. The genes are TRBV6-5 and TRBJ2-2; possibly TRBD1 for D (6 bases). Trimming stripped 2 bases from V and 4 bases from J, with 8 bases between. CDR3 length: 14 amino acids. From germline, CDR1 is MNHEY and CDR2 SVGAGI.

This chain links TRBV5-1 with TRBJ2-4; TRBD1 might be the D (6 bases). The CDR3 has 14 amino acids. The germline V gene encodes CDR1 SGHRS and CDR2 YFSETQ. The V end was cut by 3 bases, the J end by 0 bases, with 7 bases between. The CDR3 DNA reads as TGCGCCAGCAGCTGGACAGTAGCCAAAAACATTCAGTACTTC. This encodes CASSWTVAKNIQYF.

DNA of the CDR3: TGTGCCAGCTCACCTACAGGGGACGGGGAGACCCAGTACTTC. Translation gives CASSPTGDGETQYF. The V and J genes are TRBV18 and TRBJ2-5; TRBD1 aligns across 7 bases. There are 14 residues in the CDR3. V was pared by 3 bases and J by 5 bases, with 6 bases of the junction left unmatched. From germline, CDR1 is KGHSH and CDR2 LQKENI. Combining the CDR3 with reference TRBV18 and TRBJ2-5 gives the whole variable domain NAGVMQNPRHLVRRRGQEARLRCSPMKGHSHVYWYRQLPEEGLKFMVYLQKENIIDESGMPKERFSAEFPKEGPSILRIQQVVRGDSAAYFCASSPTGDGETQYFGPGTRLLVL.

The J gene is TRBJ1-2, the V gene TRBV27; D not resolved. The CDR3 is 15 residues long. Trimming shortened V by 3 bases and J by 4 bases, and 15 bases separated the two germline ends. The germline V gene encodes CDR1 MNHEY and CDR2 SMNVEV (reference sequence). The CDR3 spells CASSFWPAGSYGYTF. In nucleotides, the CDR3 is TGTGCCAGCAGTTTTTGGCCAGCTGGGAGCTATGGCTACACCTTC.

This clone was counted only a few times. This rearrangement joins TRBV18 to TRBJ1-5; 7 bases fit TRBD1. The germline V gene encodes CDR1 KGHSH and CDR2 LQKENI. CDR3 length equals 15 residues. The J segment lost 4 bases and the V segment lost 4 bases, leaving 7 bases of the junction unmatched. The CDR3 region has the DNA TGTGCCAGCTCACTCTCTACAGGGGATAATCAGCCCCAGCATTTT. Translating gives CASSLSTGDNQPQHF.

This rearrangement joins TRBV28 to TRBJ2-1, with 9 bases aligning to TRBD2. V lost 6 bases and J lost 5; bases outside the gene matches: 8. The CDR3 has 15 amino acids. The germline V gene encodes CDR1 MDHEN and CDR2 SYDVKM. The DNA for the CDR3 is TGTGCCAGCAGCACGTGGGGCGGGGGGGACAATGAGCAGTTCTTC. Translating gives CASSTWGGGDNEQFF.

This clone has a handful of counts. The CDR3 bases are TGTGCCAGCAGCGTAGGGCAGGGGAACACTGAAGCTTTCTTT. It codes for CASSVGQGNTEAFF. J is TRBJ1-1 and V is TRBV9; possibly TRBD1 for D (5 bases). Trimming shortened V by 0 bases and J by 1 base, and 7 bases separated the two germline ends. Germline CDR1 SGDLS, CDR2 YYNGEE. The CDR3 contains 14 residues.

The chain couples TRBV5-1 to TRBJ2-7, with 8 bases lining up with TRBD1. The V gene end was trimmed by 1 base and the J gene end by 2 bases; junction bases not matched to a gene: 11. Germline loops: CDR1 SGHRS, CDR2 YFSETQ. CDR3 size: 17 residues. CDR3 bases: TGCGCCAGCAGCTTGCGCGGCGCAGGGGGCACCACCTACGAGCAGTACTTC. Amino acids: CASSLRGAGGTTYEQYF.